The T cell receptor (beta chain) under discussion was sequenced for a study of cytomegalovirus exposure and HLA in healthy donors. Study overall: The approximately 720 first-cohort repertoires and the 100 to 150 validation repertoires shared the same platform, a later analysis reported.

Germline V lookup: CDR1 MDHEN, CDR2 SYDVKM. The CDR3 consists of 15 residues. V lost 1 base and J lost 2, with 10 bases in between. Repertoires were generated with immunoSEQ multiplex PCR, while TCRdb's copy carries only in-frame clones and drops some. The data show about 360,000 clones, just over 85% seen once. This clone has more than one count but fewer than ten. Sequences were obtained from PBMCs. The chain links TRBV28 to TRBJ2-3, with TRBD1 as a possible D gene (6 bases). This receptor was obtained from a woman between 18 and 29 years old in good health and CMV-seronegative. CDR3 nucleotides: TGTGCCAGCAGTTTATCCGGGACAAACACAGATACGCAGTATTTT. Translating gives CASSLSGTNTDTQYF.